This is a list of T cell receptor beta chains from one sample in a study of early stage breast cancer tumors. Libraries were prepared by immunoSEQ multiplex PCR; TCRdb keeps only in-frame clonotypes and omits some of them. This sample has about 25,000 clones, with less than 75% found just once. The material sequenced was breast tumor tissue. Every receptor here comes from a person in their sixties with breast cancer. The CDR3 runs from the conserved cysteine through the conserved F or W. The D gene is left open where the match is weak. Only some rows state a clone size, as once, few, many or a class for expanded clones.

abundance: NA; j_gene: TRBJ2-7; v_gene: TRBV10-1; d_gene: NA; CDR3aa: CASSGDSKISYEQYF; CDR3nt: TGCGCCAGCAGTGGGGACTCCAAAATATCCTACGAGCAGTACTTC
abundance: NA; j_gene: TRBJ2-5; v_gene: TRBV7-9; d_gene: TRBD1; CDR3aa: CASSSGGQETQYF; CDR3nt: TGTGCCAGCAGCTCAGGGGGCCAAGAGACCCAGTACTTC
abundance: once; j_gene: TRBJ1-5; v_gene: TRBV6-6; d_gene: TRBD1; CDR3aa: CASKNRQGPNQPQHF; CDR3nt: TGTGCCAGCAAGAACCGACAGGGCCCCAATCAGCCCCAGCATTTT
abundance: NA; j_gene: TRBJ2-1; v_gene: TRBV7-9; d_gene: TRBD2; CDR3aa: CASSLPGLAGGYNEQFF; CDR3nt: TGTGCCAGCAGCCTTCCGGGGCTAGCGGGAGGATACAATGAGCAGTTCTTC
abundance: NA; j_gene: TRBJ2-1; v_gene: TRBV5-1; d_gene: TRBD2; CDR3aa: CASSRQAGDYNEQFF; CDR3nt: TGCGCCAGCAGCCGGCAAGCGGGGGATTACAATGAGCAGTTCTTC
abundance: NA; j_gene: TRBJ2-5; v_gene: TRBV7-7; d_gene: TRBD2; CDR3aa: CASSLAMTSGSEKTQYF; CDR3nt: TGTGCTAGCAGCTTAGCGATGACTAGCGGGAGCGAGAAGACCCAGTACTTC
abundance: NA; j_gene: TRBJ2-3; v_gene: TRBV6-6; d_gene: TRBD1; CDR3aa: CASSYQGQITDTQYF; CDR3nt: TGTGCCAGCAGTTACCAGGGACAGATCACAGATACGCAGTATTTT
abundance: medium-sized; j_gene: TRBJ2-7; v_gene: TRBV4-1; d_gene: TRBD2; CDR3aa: CASSQAGTSGSYEQYF; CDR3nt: TGCGCCAGCAGCCAAGCCGGGACTAGCGGGAGCTACGAGCAGTACTTC
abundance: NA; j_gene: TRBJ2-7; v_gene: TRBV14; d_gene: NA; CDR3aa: CASSQGVAYEQYF; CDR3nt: TGTGCCAGCAGCCAAGGAGTAGCATACGAGCAGTACTTC
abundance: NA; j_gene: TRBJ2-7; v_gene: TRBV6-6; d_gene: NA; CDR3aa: CASSYDGSKDEQYF; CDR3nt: TGTGCCAGCAGTTACGACGGGAGTAAGGACGAGCAGTACTTC
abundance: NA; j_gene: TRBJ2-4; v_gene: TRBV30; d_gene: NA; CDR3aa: CARGREGENIQYF; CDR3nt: TGTGCCAGGGGCAGGGAGGGGGAAAACATTCAGTACTTC
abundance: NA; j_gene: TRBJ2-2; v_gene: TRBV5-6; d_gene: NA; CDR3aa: CASSLPGSQWAGELFF; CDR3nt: TGTGCCAGCAGCTTACCCGGGAGTCAATGGGCCGGGGAGCTGTTTTTT
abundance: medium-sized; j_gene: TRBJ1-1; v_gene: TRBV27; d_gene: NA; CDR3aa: CASSPPGVNTEAFF; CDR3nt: TGTGCCAGCAGTCCCCCGGGGGTGAACACTGAAGCTTTCTTT
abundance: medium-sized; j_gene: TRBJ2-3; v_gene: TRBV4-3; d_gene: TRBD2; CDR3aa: CASSQGLAGITDTQYF; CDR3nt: TGCGCCAGCAGCCAAGGACTAGCGGGGATCACAGATACGCAGTATTTT
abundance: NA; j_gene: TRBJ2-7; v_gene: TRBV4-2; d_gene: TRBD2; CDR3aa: CASSQDTGTSGFSYEQYF; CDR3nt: TGTGCCAGCAGCCAAGATACCGGGACTAGCGGCTTTTCCTACGAGCAGTACTTC
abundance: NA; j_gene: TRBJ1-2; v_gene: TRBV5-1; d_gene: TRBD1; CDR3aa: CASSLEGLGTVDGYTF; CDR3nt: TGCGCCAGCAGCTTGGAGGGATTGGGGACAGTCGATGGCTACACCTTC
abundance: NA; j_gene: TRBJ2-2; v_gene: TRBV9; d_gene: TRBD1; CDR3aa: CASSPDRGRPGELFF; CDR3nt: TGTGCCAGCAGCCCAGACAGGGGGCGCCCCGGGGAGCTGTTTTTT
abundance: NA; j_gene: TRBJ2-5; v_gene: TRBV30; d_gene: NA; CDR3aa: CAWSVPGPTQYF; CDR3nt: TGTGCCTGGAGTGTTCCAGGGCCCACCCAGTACTTC
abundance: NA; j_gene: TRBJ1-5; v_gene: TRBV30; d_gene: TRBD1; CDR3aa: CAWSVQGAGGNQPQHF; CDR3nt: TGTGCCTGGAGTGTACAGGGGGCAGGGGGCAATCAGCCCCAGCATTTT
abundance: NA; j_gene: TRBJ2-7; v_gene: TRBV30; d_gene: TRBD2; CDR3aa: CAWSGHSGILEQYF; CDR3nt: TGTGCCTGGAGTGGGCACAGCGGGATACTCGAGCAGTACTTC
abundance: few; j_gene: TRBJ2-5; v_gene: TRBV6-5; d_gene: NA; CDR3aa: CASSYSPTIQETQYF; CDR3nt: TGTGCCAGCAGTTACTCCCCTACGATCCAAGAGACCCAGTACTTC
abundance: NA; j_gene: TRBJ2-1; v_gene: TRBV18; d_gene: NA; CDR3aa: CASSPTGGVDEQFF; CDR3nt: TGTGCCAGCTCACCAACAGGGGGGGTCGATGAGCAGTTCTTC
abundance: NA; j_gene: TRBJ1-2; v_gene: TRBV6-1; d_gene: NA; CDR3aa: CASSEQGPRDGYTF; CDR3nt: TGTGCCAGCAGTGAACAGGGCCCTCGAGATGGCTACACCTTC
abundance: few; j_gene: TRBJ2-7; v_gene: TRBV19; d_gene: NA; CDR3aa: CASSEGHSYEQYF; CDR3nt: TGTGCCAGTAGCGAGGGACACTCCTACGAGCAGTACTTC
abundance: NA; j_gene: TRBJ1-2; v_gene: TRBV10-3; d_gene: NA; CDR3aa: CAISEGFGGDLRGYTF; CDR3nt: TGTGCCATCAGTGAAGGGTTTGGAGGAGACTTAAGGGGCTACACCTTC
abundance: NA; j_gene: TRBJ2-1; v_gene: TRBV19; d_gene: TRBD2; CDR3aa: CASSINPGGTRNEQFF; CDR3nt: TGTGCCAGTAGTATAAATCCGGGAGGGACTCGAAATGAGCAGTTCTTC
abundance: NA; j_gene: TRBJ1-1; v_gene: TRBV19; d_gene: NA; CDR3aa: CASSIPRQLNTEAFF; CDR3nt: TGTGCCAGTAGTATCCCCCGACAGCTGAACACTGAAGCTTTCTTT
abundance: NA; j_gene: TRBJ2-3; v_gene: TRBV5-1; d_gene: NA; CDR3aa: CASSLAVSSADTQYF; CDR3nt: TGCGCCAGCAGCTTGGCCGTCTCGTCGGCAGATACGCAGTATTTT
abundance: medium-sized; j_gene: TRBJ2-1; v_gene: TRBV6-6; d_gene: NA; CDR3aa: CASSSRDRYNNEQFF; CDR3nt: TGTGCCAGCAGTTCCCGCGACAGGTATAACAATGAGCAGTTCTTC
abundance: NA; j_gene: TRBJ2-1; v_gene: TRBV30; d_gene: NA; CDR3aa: CAWGMGQPNHNEQFF; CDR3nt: TGTGCCTGGGGCATGGGGCAGCCCAACCACAATGAGCAGTTCTTC
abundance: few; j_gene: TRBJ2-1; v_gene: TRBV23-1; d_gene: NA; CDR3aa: CASSQSRGSSSGNEQFF; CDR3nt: TGCGCCAGCAGTCAATCTCGTGGCTCATCATCTGGCAATGAGCAGTTCTTC
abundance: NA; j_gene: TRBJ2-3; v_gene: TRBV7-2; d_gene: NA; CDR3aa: CASSSHPAGNADTQYF; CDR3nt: TGTGCCAGCAGCTCCCACCCCGCGGGAAACGCAGATACGCAGTATTTT
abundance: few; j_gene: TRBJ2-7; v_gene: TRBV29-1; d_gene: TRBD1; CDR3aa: CSVDGTGGGYEQYF; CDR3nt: TGCAGCGTTGACGGGACAGGAGGGGGCTACGAGCAGTACTTC
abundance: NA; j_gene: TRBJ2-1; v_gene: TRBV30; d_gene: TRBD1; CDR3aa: CACTGTGDYEQFF; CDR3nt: TGTGCCTGTACCGGGACAGGGGATTATGAGCAGTTCTTC
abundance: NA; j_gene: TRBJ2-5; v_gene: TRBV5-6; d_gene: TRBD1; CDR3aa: CASSLAGTGQETQYF; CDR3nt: TGTGCCAGCAGCTTGGCTGGGACAGGGCAAGAGACCCAGTACTTC
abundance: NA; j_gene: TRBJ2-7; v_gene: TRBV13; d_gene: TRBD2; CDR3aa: CASSFSRGERSFYEQYF; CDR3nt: TGTGCCAGCAGCTTTAGTCGGGGGGAACGGTCTTTTTACGAGCAGTACTTC
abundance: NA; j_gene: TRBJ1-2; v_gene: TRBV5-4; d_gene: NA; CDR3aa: CASSLLTVGYTF; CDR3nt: TGTGCCAGCAGCTTGCTTACGGTTGGCTACACCTTC
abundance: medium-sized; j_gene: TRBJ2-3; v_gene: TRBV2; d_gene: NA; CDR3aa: CASSPLASTDTQYF; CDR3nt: TGTGCCAGCAGTCCCCTGGCTAGCACAGATACGCAGTATTTT
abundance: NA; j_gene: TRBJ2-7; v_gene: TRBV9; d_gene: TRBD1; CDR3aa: CASSVTGGPYEQYF; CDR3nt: TGTGCCAGCAGCGTCACAGGGGGCCCCTACGAGCAGTACTTC
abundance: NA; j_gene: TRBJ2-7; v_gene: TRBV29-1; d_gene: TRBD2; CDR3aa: CSVVERGSSYEQYF; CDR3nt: TGCAGCGTCGTAGAGCGGGGGAGCTCCTACGAGCAGTACTTC
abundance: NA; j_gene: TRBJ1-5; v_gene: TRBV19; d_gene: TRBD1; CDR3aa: CASSTGTGHQPQHF; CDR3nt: TGTGCCAGTAGTACCGGGACAGGCCATCAGCCCCAGCATTTT
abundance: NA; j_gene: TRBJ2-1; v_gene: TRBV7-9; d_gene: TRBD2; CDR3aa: CASSFPVGVKREGNEQFF; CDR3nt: TGTGCCAGCAGCTTTCCAGTGGGGGTGAAGCGGGAGGGGAATGAGCAGTTCTTC
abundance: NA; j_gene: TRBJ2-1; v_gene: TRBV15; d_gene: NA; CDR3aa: CATRTGGGLYNEQFF; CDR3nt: TGTGCCACCAGAACAGGTGGGGGCCTTTACAATGAGCAGTTCTTC
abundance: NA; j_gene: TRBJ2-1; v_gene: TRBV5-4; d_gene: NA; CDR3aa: CASSLGLYSYNEQFF; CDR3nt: TGTGCCAGCAGCTTGGGGCTGTACTCCTACAATGAGCAGTTCTTC
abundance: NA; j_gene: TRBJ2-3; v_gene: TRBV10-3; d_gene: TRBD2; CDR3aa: CAISAPTSNTDTQYF; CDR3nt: TGTGCCATCAGTGCCCCGACTAGCAACACAGATACGCAGTATTTT
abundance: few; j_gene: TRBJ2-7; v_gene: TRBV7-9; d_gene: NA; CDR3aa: CASSLPAAYEQYF; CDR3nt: TGTGCCAGCAGCTTGCCAGCGGCCTACGAGCAGTACTTC
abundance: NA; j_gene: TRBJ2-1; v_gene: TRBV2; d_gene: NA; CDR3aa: CASSEAAAEWGNEQFF; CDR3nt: TGTGCCAGCAGTGAAGCAGCAGCGGAGTGGGGCAATGAGCAGTTCTTC
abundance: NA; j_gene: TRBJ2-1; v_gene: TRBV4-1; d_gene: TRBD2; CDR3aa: CASSPGSAGVYEQFF; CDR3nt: TGCGCCAGCAGCCCGGGGAGCGCGGGAGTTTATGAGCAGTTCTTC
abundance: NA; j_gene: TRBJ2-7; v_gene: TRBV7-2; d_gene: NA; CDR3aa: CASSLAVEIYEQYF; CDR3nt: TGTGCCAGCAGCTTAGCAGTGGAGATTTACGAGCAGTACTTC
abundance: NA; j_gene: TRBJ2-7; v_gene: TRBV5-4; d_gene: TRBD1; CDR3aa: CASSWGLRTGTYEQYF; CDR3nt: TGTGCCAGCAGCTGGGGTCTTAGGACAGGAACCTACGAGCAGTACTTC
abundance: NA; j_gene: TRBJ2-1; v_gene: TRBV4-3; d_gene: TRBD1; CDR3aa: CASSQLKAGGEQFF; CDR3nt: TGCGCCAGCAGCCAATTAAAGGCAGGGGGTGAGCAGTTCTTC
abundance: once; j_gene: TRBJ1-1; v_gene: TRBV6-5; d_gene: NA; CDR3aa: CASSPTAGAGTEAFF; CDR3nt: TGTGCCAGCAGTCCAACGGCGGGGGCTGGCACTGAAGCTTTCTTT
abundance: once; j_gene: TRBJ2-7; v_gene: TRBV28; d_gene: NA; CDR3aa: CASSPTASAYEQYF; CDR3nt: TGTGCCAGCAGCCCCACTGCGTCTGCTTACGAGCAGTACTTC
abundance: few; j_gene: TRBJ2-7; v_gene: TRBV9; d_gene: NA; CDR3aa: CASSVGLANYEQYF; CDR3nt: TGTGCCAGCAGCGTAGGTCTAGCGAACTACGAGCAGTACTTC
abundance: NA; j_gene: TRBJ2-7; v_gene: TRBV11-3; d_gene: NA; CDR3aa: CASSLQFRSYEQYF; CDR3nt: TGTGCCAGCAGTTTACAGTTTCGCTCCTACGAGCAGTACTTC
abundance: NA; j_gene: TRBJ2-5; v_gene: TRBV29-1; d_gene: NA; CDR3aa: CSGQQGAQETQYF; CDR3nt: TGCAGCGGCCAACAGGGCGCCCAAGAGACCCAGTACTTC
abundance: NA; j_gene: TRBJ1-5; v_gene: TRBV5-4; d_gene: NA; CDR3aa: CASSIDGGAQPQHF; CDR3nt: TGTGCCAGCAGCATAGATGGGGGGGCTCAGCCCCAGCATTTT
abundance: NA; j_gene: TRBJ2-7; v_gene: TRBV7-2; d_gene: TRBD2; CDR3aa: CASRLAGNSYEQYF; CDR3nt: TGTGCCAGCAGACTAGCGGGCAACTCCTACGAGCAGTACTTC
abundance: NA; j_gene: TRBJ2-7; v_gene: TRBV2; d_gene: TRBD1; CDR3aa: CACEGTGVEQYF; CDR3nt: TGTGCCTGTGAAGGGACAGGGGTCGAGCAGTACTTC